Listed here are 15 T cell receptor beta chains from one sample, sequenced in a study of OX40 agonist ivuxolimab in advanced cancers. Receptor amplification or capture employed the immunoSEQ multiplex PCR assay. TCRdb stores this immuneACCESS table with in-frame sequences only. Part of the clones is absent; in the studies checked, under half of the shortfall reflects unresolved V genes, and no reason is known for the rest. The sample has 75,000 to 100,000 clones on record, over 75% of them singletons. About 0.31% of the sample is in the top ten clones. This specimen was CD4+ or CD8+ T cells sorted from blood, taken in a trial of the OX40 agonist ivuxolimab. Receptors were obtained from an adult with an advanced solid tumor such as melanoma, head and neck, liver or kidney cancer.

This chain connects TRBV5-1 to TRBJ2-3, with TRBD1 matching 7 bases. Looked up from germline, CDR1 is SGHRS and CDR2 is YFSETQ. Trimming at V came to 3 bases and at J to 0 bases, leaving 13 bases not matched to a gene. The CDR3 has 18 amino acids. CDR3 in DNA: TGCGCCAGCAGCTCGCACCTTCCCGGGACAGTTAGCACAGATACGCAGTATTTT. Translated: CASSSHLPGTVSTDTQYF. The full variable domain, with the rest looked up from reference TRBV5-1 and TRBJ2-3, is KAGVTQTPRYLIKTRGQQVTLSCSPISGHRSVSWYQQTPGQGLQFLFEYFSETQRNKGNFPGRFSGRQFSNSRSEMNVSTLELGDSALYLCASSSHLPGTVSTDTQYFGPGTRLTVL.

The rearrangement links TRBV5-4 to TRBJ1-1; TRBD1 aligns across 8 bases. The V gene's germline CDR1 is SGHNT and CDR2 YYREEE (reference sequence). V lost 2 bases, J lost 1 base, and 4 bases stayed unmatched. This CDR3 is 15 amino acids long. The CDR3, as DNA: TGTGCCAGCAGCTTCGGAGGGACAGGGAACACTGAAGCTTTCTTT. Translating gives CASSFGGTGNTEAFF.

The V gene is TRBV19, the J gene TRBJ2-6, with D hard to call. Germline CDR1 is LNHDA and CDR2 is SQIVND (reference sequence). The CDR3 covers 18 residues. The V end lost 3 bases, the J end lost 0 bases, and 15 bases lay between the germline ends. CDR3 DNA: TGTGCCAGTAGTATCCCTCTGACTTCGGGCTCTGGGGCCAACGTCCTGACTTTC. Translated: CASSIPLTSGSGANVLTF.

This clone was seen a single time. This rearrangement joins TRBV11-2 to TRBJ2-1, with TRBD2 identical over 13 bases. This CDR3 region has 15 residues. The junction had 4 bases not matched to a gene; V was cut back by 5 bases and J by 6 bases. Germline CDR1 SGHAT, CDR2 FQNNGV. The chain's CDR3 is CASSPTSGRANEQFF. For the CDR3, the DNA is TGTGCCAGCAGCCCTACTAGCGGGAGGGCCAATGAGCAGTTCTTC.

The V and J genes are TRBV11-3 and TRBJ2-7; the D is unclear. CDR1 is SGHNT and CDR2 is YENEEA in the germline V gene. The CDR3 is made up of 13 amino acids. V was shortened by 5 bases and J by 0 bases, with 8 bases between the two germline ends. The CDR3 protein is CASSVPPSYEQYF. In nucleotides, the CDR3 is TGTGCCAGCAGCGTACCGCCCTCCTACGAGCAGTACTTC.

A few counts support this clone. The gene calls are TRBV28 and TRBJ2-2, with 13 nucleotides matching TRBD2. CDR1 is MDHEN and CDR2 is SYDVKM in the germline V gene. The V gene end was trimmed by 6 bases and the J gene end by 7 bases; junction bases not matched to a gene: 14. There are 18 residues in the CDR3. The CDR3 here is CASSLRTSGREKIGELFF. CDR3 in DNA: TGTGCCAGCAGCCTTCGGACTAGCGGGAGAGAGAAGATCGGGGAGCTGTTTTTT.

DNA of the CDR3: TGTGCCAGCAGCTTAAGGACAGGAGGATCCTACGAGCAGTACTTC. Encoded protein: CASSLRTGGSYEQYF. The chain uses TRBV7-2 and TRBJ2-7, with 7 nucleotides matching TRBD1. This CDR3 region has 15 residues. The V gene's germline CDR1 is SGHTA and CDR2 FQGNSA. The V segment lost 2 bases and the J segment 1 base; nucleotides outside the gene matches: 5.

The V and J genes are TRBV13 and TRBJ1-6, with TRBD1 matching 7 bases. The CDR3 runs to 17 residues. CDR1 and CDR2 from the germline V gene are PRHDT and FYEKMQ (reference sequence). Germline trimming cut 5 bases from V and 9 bases from J; bases unmatched to any gene: 16. The CDR3 loop reads CASSRIVTGDIASPLHF. CDR3 DNA sequence: TGTGCCAGCAGCCGAATCGTTACAGGGGATATAGCTTCACCCCTCCACTTT.

The V gene is TRBV18, the J gene TRBJ1-5, with a weak D call TRBD1 (6 bases). CDR1 and CDR2 from the germline V gene are KGHSH and LQKENI. V lost 6 bases to trimming and J lost 0 bases, with 9 bases between them. The CDR3 length is 14 residues. The CDR3 spells CASSSGVSNQPQHF. DNA for the CDR3: TGTGCCAGCTCGTCAGGGGTTAGCAATCAGCCCCAGCATTTT.

The chain uses TRBV4-1 and TRBJ2-3, with D perhaps TRBD1 or TRBD2 (5 bases each). This CDR3 contains 15 residues. CDR1 is MGHRA, CDR2 YSYEKL, per germline. V lost 1 base, J lost 2 bases, and 10 bases lay in between. CDR3 in DNA: TGCGCCAGCAGCCAAGGGGGGTACGACACAGATACGCAGTATTTT. It is translated as CASSQGGYDTDTQYF.

The chain uses TRBV5-4 and TRBJ2-5; tentatively, D is TRBD2 (6 bases). Germline V lookup: CDR1 SGHNT, CDR2 YYREEE (reference sequence). V was pared by 5 bases and J by 0 bases, with 11 bases between. CDR3 length: 14 amino acids. DNA of the CDR3: TGTGCCAGCAGAAATAGCGGTCACCAAGAGACCCAGTACTTC. It is translated as CASRNSGHQETQYF.

For the CDR3, the DNA is TGTGCCAGCAGCGTAGTAGCGGGAGGGGGCGGTGAGCAGTTCTTC. Protein product: CASSVVAGGGGEQFF. The chain joins TRBV9 to TRBJ2-1; 11 bases map to TRBD2. V was pared by 0 bases and J by 9 bases, with 5 bases of the junction left unmatched. The germline gives CDR1 SGDLS, CDR2 YYNGEE. The CDR3 loop spans 15 amino acids.

The gene calls are TRBV10-2 and TRBJ2-3; D unresolved. CDR1 and CDR2 (germline): WSHSY, SAAADI. This CDR3 spans 11 amino acids. V was trimmed by 4 bases and J by 6 bases, leaving 5 bases between them. The DNA of the CDR3 is TGCGCCAGCAGTGTATCCGATACGCAGTATTTT. Protein product: CASSVSDTQYF.

The chain employs TRBV9 and TRBJ2-2; 10 bases are shared with TRBD1. Germline CDR1 and CDR2: SGDLS and YYNGEE. This CDR3 region has 15 residues. V trimming: 4 bases; J trimming: 5 bases; junction bases outside the gene matches: 5. The CDR3, as DNA: TGTGCCAGCAGCTGGGGACAGGGGTTAACCGGGGAGCTGTTTTTT. The encoded protein is CASSWGQGLTGELFF.

This chain connects TRBV6-1 to TRBJ1-1; 9 bases align to TRBD1. The germline gives CDR1 MNHNS, CDR2 SASEGT. After removal of 5 bases from V and 11 bases from J, the junction contained 9 bases not matched to a gene. CDR3 length: 13 residues. CDR3 nucleotides: TGTGCCAGCAGTACCCCATCGGACAGGGGTGCTTTCTTT. Its protein product is CASSTPSDRGAFF.